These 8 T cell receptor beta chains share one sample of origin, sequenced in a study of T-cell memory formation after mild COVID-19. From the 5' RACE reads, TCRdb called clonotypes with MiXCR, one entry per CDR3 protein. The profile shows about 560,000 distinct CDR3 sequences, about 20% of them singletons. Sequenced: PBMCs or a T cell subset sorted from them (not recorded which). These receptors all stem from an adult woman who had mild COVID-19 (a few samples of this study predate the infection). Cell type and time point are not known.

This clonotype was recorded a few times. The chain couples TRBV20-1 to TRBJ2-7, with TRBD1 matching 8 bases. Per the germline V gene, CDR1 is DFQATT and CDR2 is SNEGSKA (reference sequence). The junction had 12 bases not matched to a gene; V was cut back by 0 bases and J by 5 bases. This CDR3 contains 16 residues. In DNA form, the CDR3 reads TGCAGTGCTAGAGATAGAGGACAGGGTCATAGCGACGAGCAGTACTTC. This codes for CSARDRGQGHSDEQYF.

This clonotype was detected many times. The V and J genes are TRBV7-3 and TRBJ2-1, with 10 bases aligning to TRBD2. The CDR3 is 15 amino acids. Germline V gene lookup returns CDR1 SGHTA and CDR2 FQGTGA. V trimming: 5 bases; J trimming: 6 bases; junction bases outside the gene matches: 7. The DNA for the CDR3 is TGTGCCAGCAGCCCCGGACTAGCGGTTACCAATGAGCAGTTCTTC. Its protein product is CASSPGLAVTNEQFF.

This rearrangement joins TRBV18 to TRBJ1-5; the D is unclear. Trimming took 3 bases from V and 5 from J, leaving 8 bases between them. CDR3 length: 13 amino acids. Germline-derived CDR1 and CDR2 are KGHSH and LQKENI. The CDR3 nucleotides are TGTGCCAGCTCACCCGCGAAGGATCAGCCCCAGCATTTT. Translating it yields CASSPAKDQPQHF. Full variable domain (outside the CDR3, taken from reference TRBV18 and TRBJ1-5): NAGVMQNPRHLVRRRGQEARLRCSPMKGHSHVYWYRQLPEEGLKFMVYLQKENIIDESGMPKERFSAEFPKEGPSILRIQQVVRGDSAAYFCASSPAKDQPQHFGDGTRLSIL.

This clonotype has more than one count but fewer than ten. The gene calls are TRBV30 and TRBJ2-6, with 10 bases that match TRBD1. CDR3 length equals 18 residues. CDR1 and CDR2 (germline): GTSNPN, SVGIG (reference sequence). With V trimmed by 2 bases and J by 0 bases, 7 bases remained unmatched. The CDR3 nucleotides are TGTGCCTGGAGTACCTGGGACAGGGGAGGCTCTGGGGCCAACGTCCTGACTTTC. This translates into CAWSTWDRGGSGANVLTF.

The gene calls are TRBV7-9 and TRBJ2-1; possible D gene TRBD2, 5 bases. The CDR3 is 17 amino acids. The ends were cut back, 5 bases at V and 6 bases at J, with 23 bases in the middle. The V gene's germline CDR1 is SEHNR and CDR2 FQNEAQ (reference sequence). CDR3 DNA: TGTGCCAGCAGCCCCTACGGCGGGTTCGGGGTTGGCAATGAGCAGTTCTTC. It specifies CASSPYGGFGVGNEQFF. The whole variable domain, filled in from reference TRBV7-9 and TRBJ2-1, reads DTGVSQNPRHKITKRGQNVTFRCDPISEHNRLYWYRQTLGQGPEFLTYFQNEAQLEKSRLLSDRFSAERPKGSFSTLEIQRTEQGDSAMYLCASSPYGGFGVGNEQFFGPGTRLTVL.

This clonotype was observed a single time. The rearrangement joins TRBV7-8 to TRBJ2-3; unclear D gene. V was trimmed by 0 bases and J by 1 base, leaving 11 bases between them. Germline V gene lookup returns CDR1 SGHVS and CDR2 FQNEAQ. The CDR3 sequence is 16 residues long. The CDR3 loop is CASSLASPIRTDTQYF. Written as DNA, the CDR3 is TGTGCCAGCAGCTTAGCTTCGCCGATCCGCACAGATACGCAGTATTTT.

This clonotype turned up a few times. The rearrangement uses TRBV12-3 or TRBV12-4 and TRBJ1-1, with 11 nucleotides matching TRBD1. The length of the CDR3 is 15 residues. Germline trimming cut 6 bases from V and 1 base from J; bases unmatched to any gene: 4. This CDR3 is CASSQGQGANTEAFF. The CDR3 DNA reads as TGTGCCAGCAGCCAAGGACAGGGGGCGAACACTGAAGCTTTCTTT.

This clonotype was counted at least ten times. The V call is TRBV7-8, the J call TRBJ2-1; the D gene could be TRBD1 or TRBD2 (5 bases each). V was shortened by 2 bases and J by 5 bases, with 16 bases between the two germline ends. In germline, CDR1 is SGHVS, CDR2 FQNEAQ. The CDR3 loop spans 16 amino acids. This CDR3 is CASSLLGAAVNNEQFF. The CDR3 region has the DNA TGTGCCAGCAGCTTACTAGGGGCAGCGGTCAACAATGAGCAGTTCTTC.